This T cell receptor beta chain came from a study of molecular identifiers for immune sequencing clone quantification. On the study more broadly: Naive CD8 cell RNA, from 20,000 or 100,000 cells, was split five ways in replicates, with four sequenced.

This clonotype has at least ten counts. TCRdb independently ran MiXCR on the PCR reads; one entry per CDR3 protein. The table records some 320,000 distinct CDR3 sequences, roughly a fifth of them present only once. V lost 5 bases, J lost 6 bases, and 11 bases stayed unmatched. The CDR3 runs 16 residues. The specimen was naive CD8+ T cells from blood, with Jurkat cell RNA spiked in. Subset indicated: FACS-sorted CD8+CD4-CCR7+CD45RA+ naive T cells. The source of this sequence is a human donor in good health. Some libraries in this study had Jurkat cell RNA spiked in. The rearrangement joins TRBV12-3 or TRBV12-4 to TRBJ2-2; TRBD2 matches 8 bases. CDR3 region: CASSDAGTRFPGELFF. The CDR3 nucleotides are TGTGCCAGCAGTGACGCTGGGACTAGATTCCCCGGGGAGCTGTTTTTT.